Below are 23 T cell receptor beta chains sequenced from a single sample in a study of read filtering for tumor transcriptome and immune sequencing. This library used approximately 370 ng RNA and molecular barcoded adaptors spanning alpha/delta and beta/gamma chains. A single record per CDR3 protein comes from TCRdb applying MiXCR to the reads. The sample yields some 40,000 distinct CDR3 sequences, 12% seen once. The sequenced sample consisted of a population of CD138-negative cells sorted from bone marrow. These receptors were obtained from a donor at least 40 years old with multiple myeloma.

A remark on this clonotype: A much larger clone is a single base away; this may be a read error. J is TRBJ2-1 and V is TRBV24-1, with D possibly TRBD2 on 5 matching bases. CDR1 is KGHDR and CDR2 is SFDVKD in the germline V gene. The CDR3 contains 14 residues. Deletions cut 4 bases from V and 2 bases from J, with 8 bases between. The CDR3 sequence: CATSERAPYNEQFF. CDR3 nucleotide sequence: TGTGCCACCAGTGAGCGGGCGCCCTACAATGAGCAGTTCTTC.

This clonotype showed up many times. The genes are TRBV29-1 and TRBJ2-2; D not certain. The CDR3 totals 16 residues. Trimming cost V 6 bases and J 0 bases, with 17 bases left between them. Per the germline V gene, CDR1 is SQVTM and CDR2 is ANQGSEA. CDR3: CSVAPRGAANTGELFF. CDR3 coding DNA: TGCAGCGTCGCCCCCCGAGGCGCAGCGAACACCGGGGAGCTGTTTTTT.

This clonotype came up many times. The rearrangement joins TRBV12-3 or TRBV12-4 to TRBJ2-1; D is ambiguous. Deletions cut 1 base from V and 8 bases from J, with 9 bases between. CDR3 length: 13 residues. The CDR3 here is CASSLDSNDEQFF. CDR3 in DNA: TGTGCCAGCAGTTTAGACAGCAACGATGAGCAGTTCTTC.

The chain couples TRBV7-7 to TRBJ2-1, with D hard to call. CDR1 SSHAT and CDR2 FNYEAQ come from the germline V gene (reference sequence). The V end lost 5 bases, the J end lost 15 bases, and 29 bases lay between the germline ends. The CDR3 is 16 amino acids. CDR3 in DNA: TGTGCCAGCAGCCCTCACCTACTAAAACAATTCCATCATCTGTTCTTC. Amino acid sequence: CASSPHLLKQFHHLFF.

This clonotype was seen at least ten times. The chain couples TRBV5-1 to TRBJ2-2; TRBD2 matches 8 bases. The J segment lost 5 bases and the V segment lost 2 bases, leaving 5 bases of the junction unmatched. CDR1 and CDR2 (germline): SGHRS, YFSETQ. This CDR3 has 15 amino acids. Here the CDR3 reads CASSFGPSGTGELFF. In DNA form, the CDR3 reads TGCGCCAGCAGCTTCGGGCCTAGCGGGACCGGGGAGCTGTTTTTT.

This clonotype has a count of ten or more. The V gene is TRBV19, the J gene TRBJ1-6, with D possibly matching TRBD1 (5 bases). V was shortened by 7 bases and J by 7 bases, with 14 bases between the two germline ends. CDR1 is LNHDA and CDR2 is SQIVND in the germline V gene (reference sequence). The CDR3 extends over 14 amino acids. CDR3 nucleotide sequence: TGTGCCAGTAATTATAAGGGGAAGAATTCACCCCTCCACTTT. It specifies CASNYKGKNSPLHF.

This clonotype was detected many times. This chain connects TRBV27 to TRBJ1-1, with D perhaps matching TRBD1 (6 bases). This CDR3 region has 17 residues. Germline values: CDR1 MNHEY, CDR2 SMNVEV (reference sequence). The V end was cut by 4 bases, the J end by 1 base, with 19 bases between. The CDR3 region is CASSSFDRIKGNTEAFF. The DNA of the CDR3 is TGTGCCAGCAGTTCCTTCGACAGGATCAAGGGGAACACTGAAGCTTTCTTT.

There are many counts of this clonotype. The chain couples TRBV9 to TRBJ2-5; D unresolved. Trimming stripped 0 bases from V and 1 base from J, with 10 bases between. CDR3 length equals 15 residues. Germline CDR1 is SGDLS and CDR2 is YYNGEE. The CDR3 DNA sequence: TGTGCCAGCAGCGTAGCTGAGCTGGGCCAAGAGACCCAGTACTTC. This codes for CASSVAELGQETQYF.

In this sample, this clonotype turned up many times. The CDR3 protein is CASSFRGAPGEQFF. CDR3 bases: TGTGCCAGCAGTTTCCGAGGTGCCCCTGGTGAGCAGTTCTTC. The chain couples TRBV28 to TRBJ2-1; no clear D. The CDR3 is made up of 14 amino acids. CDR1 and CDR2 (germline): MDHEN, SYDVKM. Trimming removed 3 bases from V and 9 bases from J, with 15 bases in between.

The table lists this clonotype with many counts. This chain uses TRBV28 with TRBJ2-7; no firm D call. The V gene's germline CDR1 is MDHEN and CDR2 SYDVKM. This CDR3 is built from 13 residues. V dropped 8 bases and J dropped 5 bases, with 16 bases sitting between them. CDR3 coding DNA: TGTGCCAGCGGGTCCCCCGGTTGGGACGAGCAGTACTTC. Residues: CASGSPGWDEQYF.

This clonotype occurred many times. This chain's CDR3 is CASQGATSEYF. DNA for the CDR3: TGTGCCAGCCAGGGGGCCACCTCGGAGTACTTC. This chain joins TRBV6-5 and TRBJ2-7; 8 nucleotides match TRBD1. Trimming at V came to 8 bases and at J to 11 bases, leaving 8 bases not matched to a gene. CDR1 is MNHEY and CDR2 is SVGAGI in the germline V gene. CDR3 length: 11 amino acids.

This clonotype has a count of ten or more. Written as DNA, the CDR3 is TGCAGCGGGAGATTGTCTGGAAACACCATATATTTT. This codes for CSGRLSGNTIYF. The V call is TRBV29-1, the J call TRBJ1-3, with D hard to call. The V end lost 7 bases, the J end lost 1 base, and 8 bases lay between the germline ends. The V gene's germline CDR1 is SQVTM and CDR2 ANQGSEA. The length of the CDR3 is 12 residues.

This clonotype was found many times. The chain recombines TRBV29-1 with TRBJ2-3, with TRBD2 matching 11 bases. Looked up from germline, CDR1 is SQVTM and CDR2 is ANQGSEA. The ends lost 2 bases at V and 4 bases at J; junction bases unmatched: 5. CDR3 length equals 15 residues. This CDR3 reads CSVERGLAVSDTQYF. The CDR3 DNA reads as TGCAGCGTTGAACGGGGACTAGCGGTATCAGATACGCAGTATTTT.

The gene calls are TRBV23-1 and TRBJ1-5; D is perhaps TRBD1 (6 bases). TRBV23-1 is treated as an ORF (open reading frame) with a function not yet certain. Trimming pared 10 bases from V and 4 bases from J, leaving 17 bases between. The CDR3 covers 14 residues. The CDR3 loop reads CAIKTGQSNQPQHF. The CDR3 coding sequence is TGCGCCATCAAGACAGGCCAGAGTAATCAGCCCCAGCATTTT.

The count of this clonotype is one. A much more abundant neighbour one base away suggests this may be a read error. Lacking the conserved final phenylalanine or tryptophan, this CDR3 likely reflects a read error. The chain employs TRBV29-1 and TRBJ1-1; maybe TRBD1 (6 bases). The length of the CDR3 is 12 residues. Germline lookup yields CDR1 SQVTM and CDR2 ANQGSEA. V lost 7 bases and J lost 4, with 13 bases in between. CDR3: CSGTQGLTEAFS. In nucleotides, the CDR3 is TGCAGCGGAACACAGGGACTCACTGAAGCTTTCTCT.

This clonotype was found many times. The chain employs TRBV18 and TRBJ2-1; D is tentatively TRBD1 or TRBD2 (5 bases each). This CDR3 is 13 amino acids long. V was shortened by 2 bases and J by 8 bases, with 10 bases between the two germline ends. Germline assignment: CDR1 KGHSH and CDR2 LQKENI. The CDR3: CASSPGTQYEQFF. Written as DNA, the CDR3 is TGTGCCAGCTCACCAGGGACCCAATATGAGCAGTTCTTC.

This clonotype was counted ten times or more. The V gene is TRBV19, the J gene TRBJ2-1, with 8 nucleotides matching TRBD2. The CDR3 spans 15 residues. Germline V gives CDR1 LNHDA, CDR2 SQIVND (reference sequence). Trimming took 7 bases from V and 4 from J; bases not matched to a gene: 9. In DNA form, the CDR3 reads TGTGCCAGTACTCAAGAGCGGGGGCCTTACAATGAGCAGTTCTTC. This translates into CASTQERGPYNEQFF.

About this clonotype: This likely traces to a read error, being one base from a far larger clone. The chain joins TRBV7-3 to TRBJ2-1; D may be TRBD1 or TRBD2 (6 bases each). The CDR3 loop spans 13 amino acids. Trimming took 2 bases from V and 9 from J, leaving 11 bases between them. Per germline, CDR1 SGHTA and CDR2 FQGTGA. The CDR3 DNA is TGTGCCAGCAGCTTAGGAGGGACAAGTGAGCAGTTCTTC. Its protein is CASSLGGTSEQFF.

The CDR3: CASSQTVYGYTF. The CDR3 nucleotides are TGTGCCAGCAGCCAAACGGTATATGGCTACACCTTC. This chain connects TRBV7-9 to TRBJ1-2, with D unresolved. Germline loops: CDR1 SEHNR, CDR2 FQNEAQ (reference sequence). V was pared by 5 bases and J by 5 bases, with 9 bases between. This CDR3 region has 12 residues.

There are many counts of this clonotype. This chain connects TRBV7-9 to TRBJ2-2, with D uncertain. The V gene's germline CDR1 is SEHNR and CDR2 FQNEAQ (reference sequence). Trimming cost V 2 bases and J 5 bases, with 6 bases left between them. CDR3 length: 13 amino acids. As DNA, the CDR3 is TGTGCCAGCAGCTTAACAGAGACCGGGGAGCTGTTTTTT. Translating gives CASSLTETGELFF.

This clonotype was detected many times. The gene calls are TRBV7-6 and TRBJ2-2, with 8 bases fitting TRBD2. This CDR3 has 17 amino acids. The germline V gene encodes CDR1 SGHVS and CDR2 FNYEAQ. The J segment lost 0 bases and the V segment lost 0 bases, leaving 3 bases of the junction unmatched. CDR3 amino acids: CASSLAETSANTGELFF. CDR3 in DNA: TGTGCCAGCAGCTTAGCGGAGACTAGCGCGAACACCGGGGAGCTGTTTTTT.

This clonotype showed up just a few times. The V and J genes are TRBV7-6 and TRBJ2-7, with 11 positions matching TRBD2. Germline V gives CDR1 SGHVS, CDR2 FNYEAQ. V gave up 1 base and J gave up 9 bases; unmatched junction bases: 8. The CDR3 loop spans 15 amino acids. The CDR3: CASSLVEGTSGLQYF. Written as DNA, the CDR3 is TGTGCCAGCAGCTTAGTTGAGGGGACTAGCGGTTTGCAGTACTTC.

By share, this clonotype counts as medium-sized (0.01 to 0.1%). V gene TRBV5-6 combines with J gene TRBJ2-1; no clear D. Trimming took off 4 bases at V and 7 bases at J, with 18 bases between the two ends. Looked up from germline, CDR1 is SGHDT and CDR2 is YYEEEE. The CDR3 consists of 15 residues. In DNA form, the CDR3 reads TGTGCCAGCAGCCTGGACGGAGTTTTTTTGAATGAGCAGTTCTTC. Amino acid sequence: CASSLDGVFLNEQFF.